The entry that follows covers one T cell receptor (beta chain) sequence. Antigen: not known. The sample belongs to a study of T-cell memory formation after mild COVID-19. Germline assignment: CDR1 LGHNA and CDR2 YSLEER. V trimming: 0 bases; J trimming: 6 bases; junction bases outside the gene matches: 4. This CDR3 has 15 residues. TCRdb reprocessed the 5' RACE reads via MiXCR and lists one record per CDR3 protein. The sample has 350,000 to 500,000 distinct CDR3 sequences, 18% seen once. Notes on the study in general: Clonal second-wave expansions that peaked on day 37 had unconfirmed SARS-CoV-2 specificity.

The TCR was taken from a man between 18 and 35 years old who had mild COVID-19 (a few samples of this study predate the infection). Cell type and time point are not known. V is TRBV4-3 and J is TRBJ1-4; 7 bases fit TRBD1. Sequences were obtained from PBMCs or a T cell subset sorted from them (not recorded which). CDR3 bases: TGCGCCAGCAGCCAAGATGGAGACAGGGATGAAAAACTGTTTTTT. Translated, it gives CASSQDGDRDEKLFF.